This record covers a single TCR beta chain. V was shortened by 1 base and J by 14 bases, with 9 bases between the two germline ends. CDR1 SGHDN and CDR2 FVKESK come from the germline V gene. The CDR3 is 11 residues long. Generated by immunoSEQ multiplex PCR, the TCRdb table keeps only in-frame clones and is missing some. This table holds 4,500 or so clones, approximately 78% found once. These data are taken from a study of T cells in tumors and immune-related adverse events. J is TRBJ1-3 and V is TRBV14, with D possibly TRBD1 on 6 matching bases. Sample: skin tissue, taken from a patient treated with anti-PD-1 therapy. The source of this sequence is a female donor with metastatic renal cell carcinoma. As DNA, the CDR3 is TGTGCCAGCAGCCAAGTGACAGGATTATATTTT. Amino acids: CASSQVTGLYF.